The 10 T cell receptor beta chains presented below share a single source sample, sequenced in a study of blood T cell repertoires in COVID-19. Using immunoSEQ multiplex PCR, the repertoire was profiled, and TCRdb retains in-frame clones only, with some absent. The sample holds over 200,000 clones, about 88% seen once. The sample consisted of peripheral blood. The receptors come from a woman between 40 and 55 years old with acute or convalescent COVID-19.

The chain is built from TRBV3-1 (or the pseudogene TRBV3-2) and TRBJ2-1; 11 bases match TRBD2. CDR3 length: 14 residues. CDR1 and CDR2 (germline): LGHDT, YNNKEL (reference sequence). J was trimmed by 12 bases and V by 1 base; bases with no gene match: 5. Written as DNA, the CDR3 is TGTGCCAGCAGCCAAGTAGCGGGGGGGAGTGGGCAGTTCTTC. It translates to CASSQVAGGSGQFF.

This clone has only a few counts. The chain links TRBV18 to TRBJ1-5, with D perhaps matching TRBD1 (5 bases). CDR1 is KGHSH and CDR2 is LQKENI in the germline V gene. CDR3 length: 16 amino acids. V lost 3 bases and J 1 base, leaving 13 bases between the germline ends. In DNA, the CDR3 is TGTGCCAGCTCACCGGGCGTCAGGGCCAGCAATCAGCCCCAGCATTTT. It is translated as CASSPGVRASNQPQHF. Supplemented by reference TRBV18 and TRBJ1-5, the full variable domain reads NAGVMQNPRHLVRRRGQEARLRCSPMKGHSHVYWYRQLPEEGLKFMVYLQKENIIDESGMPKERFSAEFPKEGPSILRIQQVVRGDSAAYFCASSPGVRASNQPQHFGDGTRLSIL.

This clone occurred once. This chain joins TRBV5-6 and TRBJ2-3, with 10 bases that match TRBD1. J lost 9 bases, V lost 1 base, and 8 bases had no gene match. Germline V gene lookup returns CDR1 SGHDT and CDR2 YYEEEE. The CDR3 loop spans 15 amino acids. In nucleotides, the CDR3 is TGTGCCAGCAGCTTGACCATCGGGGGACAGGGGACGCAGTATTTT. Encoded protein: CASSLTIGGQGTQYF.

Only one count was recorded for this clone. This chain connects TRBV23-1 to TRBJ1-2, with D possibly matching TRBD1 (5 bases). TRBV23-1 is an open reading frame whose function is uncertain. V lost 3 bases and J lost 4, with 15 bases in between. This CDR3 has 15 residues. Here the CDR3 reads CASSHRGPGAYGYTF. The CDR3 region has the DNA TGCGCCAGCAGTCATAGGGGTCCTGGGGCCTATGGCTACACCTTC.

CDR3 residues: CASSDFGGTGGVGYGYTF. CDR3 in DNA: TGTGCCAGCAGTGACTTCGGTGGGACAGGGGGCGTCGGCTATGGCTACACCTTC. The chain joins TRBV6-1 to TRBJ1-2; TRBD1 agrees at 12 bases. The CDR3 is 18 amino acids. Germline V gene lookup returns CDR1 MNHNS and CDR2 SASEGT. V lost 3 bases, J lost 4 bases, and 12 bases stayed unmatched.

V is TRBV7-9 and J is TRBJ1-1; D remains ambiguous. CDR1 SEHNR and CDR2 FQNEAQ come from the germline V gene (reference sequence). The length of the CDR3 is 16 residues. V was pared by 5 bases and J by 1 base, with 17 bases between. CDR3 coding DNA: TGTGCCAGCAGCCCGGGAATACAGAGGAGGAACACTGAAGCTTTCTTT. As protein: CASSPGIQRRNTEAFF.

This chain joins TRBV10-3 and TRBJ1-2, with D maybe TRBD1 (6 bases). Between the trimmed V and J ends, which lost 0 bases and 7 bases, there was a span of 18 bases. Germline V gene sequence: CDR1 ENHRY, CDR2 SYGVKD. The CDR3 covers 16 residues. The CDR3 nucleotides read TGTGCCATCAGTGAGTCGCTGTCAGGGGTACAAAGTGGCTACACCTTC. This sequence encodes CAISESLSGVQSGYTF.

V and J are TRBV5-1 and TRBJ2-3; tentatively, D is TRBD1 (6 bases). Looked up from germline, CDR1 is SGHRS and CDR2 is YFSETQ. This CDR3 region has 17 residues. The V end lost 0 bases, the J end lost 2 bases, and 16 bases lay between the germline ends. This chain's CDR3 is CASSLGFGRGSTDTQYF. The CDR3 coding sequence is TGCGCCAGCAGCTTGGGTTTCGGCAGGGGTTCCACAGATACGCAGTATTTT.

Concerning this clone: Other DNA sequences in this specimen translate into the identical CDR3. The gene calls are TRBV18 and TRBJ1-2, with a weak D call TRBD1 (6 bases). Trimming stripped 3 bases from V and 2 bases from J, with 7 bases between. The germline gives CDR1 KGHSH, CDR2 LQKENI. The CDR3 covers 13 residues. The CDR3 sequence: CASSPTGNYGYTF. The CDR3 nucleotides read TGTGCCAGCTCACCGACAGGAAACTATGGCTACACCTTC.

The V call is TRBV5-4, the J call TRBJ2-5, with a weak D call TRBD2 (5 bases). The CDR3 contains 14 residues. In germline, CDR1 is SGHNT, CDR2 YYREEE (reference sequence). V lost 4 bases to trimming and J lost 0 bases, with 10 bases between them. CDR3: CASSTIAYQETQYF. The CDR3 nucleotides read TGTGCCAGCAGCACAATAGCGTACCAAGAGACCCAGTACTTC.